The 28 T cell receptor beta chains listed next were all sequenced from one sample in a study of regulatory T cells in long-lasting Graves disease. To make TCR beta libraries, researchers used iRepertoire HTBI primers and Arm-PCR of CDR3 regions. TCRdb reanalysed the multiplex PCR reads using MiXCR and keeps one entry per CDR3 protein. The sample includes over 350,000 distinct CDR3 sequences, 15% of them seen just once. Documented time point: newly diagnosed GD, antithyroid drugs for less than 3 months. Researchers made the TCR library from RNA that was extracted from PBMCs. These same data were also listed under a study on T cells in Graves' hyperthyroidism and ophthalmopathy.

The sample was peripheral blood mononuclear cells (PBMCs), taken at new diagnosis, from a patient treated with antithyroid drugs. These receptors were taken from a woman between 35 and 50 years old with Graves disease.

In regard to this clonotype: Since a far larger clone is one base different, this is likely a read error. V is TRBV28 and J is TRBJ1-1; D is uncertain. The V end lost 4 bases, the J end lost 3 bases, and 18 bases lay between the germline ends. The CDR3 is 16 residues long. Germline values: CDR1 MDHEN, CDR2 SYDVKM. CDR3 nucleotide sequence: TGTGCCAGCAGTTACGCAGCCGAGGGCATGGACACTGAAGCTTTCTTT. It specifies CASSYAAEGMDTEAFF.

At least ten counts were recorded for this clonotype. The CDR3, as DNA: TGCAGTGCTAGAGACACTTTGGGTGAGCAGTTCTTC. Translated, it gives CSARDTLGEQFF. The V call is TRBV20-1, the J call TRBJ2-1; no firm D call. The length of the CDR3 is 12 residues. V was clipped by 0 bases and J by 9 bases, with 9 bases between them. Germline V lookup: CDR1 DFQATT, CDR2 SNEGSKA (reference sequence).

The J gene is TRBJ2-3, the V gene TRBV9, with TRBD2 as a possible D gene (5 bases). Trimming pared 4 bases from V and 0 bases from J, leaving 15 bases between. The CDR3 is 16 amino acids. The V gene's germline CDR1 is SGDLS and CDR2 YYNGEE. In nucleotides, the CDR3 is TGTGCCAGCAGCCCTTTTCCGGGAACTAGCACAGATACGCAGTATTTT. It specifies CASSPFPGTSTDTQYF. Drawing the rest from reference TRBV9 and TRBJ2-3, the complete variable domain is DSGVTQTPKHLITATGQRVTLRCSPRSGDLSVYWYQQSLDQGLQFLIQYYNGEERAKGNILERFSAQQFPDLHSELNLSSLELGDSALYFCASSPFPGTSTDTQYFGPGTRLTVL.

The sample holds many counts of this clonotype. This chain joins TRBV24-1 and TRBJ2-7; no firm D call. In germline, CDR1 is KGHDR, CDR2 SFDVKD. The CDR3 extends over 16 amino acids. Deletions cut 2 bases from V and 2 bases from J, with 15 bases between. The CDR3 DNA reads TGTGCCACCAGTGATTCATCTGCGCGGCGAGCCTACGAGCAGTACTTC. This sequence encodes CATSDSSARRAYEQYF.

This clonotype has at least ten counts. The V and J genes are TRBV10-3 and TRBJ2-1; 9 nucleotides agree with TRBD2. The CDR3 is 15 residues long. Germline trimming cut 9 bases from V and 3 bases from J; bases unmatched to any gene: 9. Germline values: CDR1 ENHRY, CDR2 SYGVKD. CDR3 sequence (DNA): TGTGCCATGGTAGTAGCGGGAGATTGCTACAATGAGCAGTTCTTC. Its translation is CAMVVAGDCYNEQFF.

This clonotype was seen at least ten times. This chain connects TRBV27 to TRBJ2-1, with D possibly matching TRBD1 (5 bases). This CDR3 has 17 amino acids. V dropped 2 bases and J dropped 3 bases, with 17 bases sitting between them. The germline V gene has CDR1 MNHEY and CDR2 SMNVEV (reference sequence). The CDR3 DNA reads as TGTGCCAGCAGTTTACAGGGAACCGCTACCCACTACAATGAGCAGTTCTTC. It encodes CASSLQGTATHYNEQFF.

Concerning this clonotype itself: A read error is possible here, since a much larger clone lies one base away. CDR3 sequence (DNA): TGTGCCAGCAGCGACAGACAGGGTTGGTCCTACGAGCAGTACTTC. Residues: CASSDRQGWSYEQYF. This rearrangement joins TRBV6-1 to TRBJ2-7, with 7 positions matching TRBD1. V was clipped by 6 bases and J by 1 base; unmatched bases: 9. This CDR3 is built from 15 residues. The germline CDR1 and CDR2 sequences are MNHNS and SASEGT.

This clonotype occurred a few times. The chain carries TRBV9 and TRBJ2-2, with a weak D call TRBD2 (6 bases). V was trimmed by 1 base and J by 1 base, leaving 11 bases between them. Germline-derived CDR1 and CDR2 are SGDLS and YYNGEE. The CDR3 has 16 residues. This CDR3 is CASSVLSSVNTGELFF. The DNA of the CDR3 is TGTGCCAGCAGCGTACTGTCTAGCGTGAACACCGGGGAGCTGTTTTTT. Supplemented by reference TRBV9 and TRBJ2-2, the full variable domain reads DSGVTQTPKHLITATGQRVTLRCSPRSGDLSVYWYQQSLDQGLQFLIQYYNGEERAKGNILERFSAQQFPDLHSELNLSSLELGDSALYFCASSVLSSVNTGELFFGEGSRLTVL.

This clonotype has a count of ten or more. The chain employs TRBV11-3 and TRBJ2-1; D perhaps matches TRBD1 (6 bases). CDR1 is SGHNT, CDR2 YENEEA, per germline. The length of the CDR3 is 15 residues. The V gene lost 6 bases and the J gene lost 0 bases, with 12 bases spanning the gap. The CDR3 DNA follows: TGTGCCAGCAGGAAGAGGGGGAGCTCCTACAATGAGCAGTTCTTC. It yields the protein CASRKRGSSYNEQFF. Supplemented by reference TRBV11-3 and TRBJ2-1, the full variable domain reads EAGVVQSPRYKIIEKKQPVAFWCNPISGHNTLYWYLQNLGQGPELLIRYENEEAVDDSQLPKDRFSAERLKGVDSTLKIQPAELGDSAVYLCASRKRGSSYNEQFFGPGTRLTVL.

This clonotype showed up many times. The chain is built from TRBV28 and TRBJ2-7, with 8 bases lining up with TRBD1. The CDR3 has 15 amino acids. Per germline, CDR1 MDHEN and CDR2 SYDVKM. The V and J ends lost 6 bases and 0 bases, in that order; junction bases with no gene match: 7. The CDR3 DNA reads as TGTGCCAGCAGCTCTACCCAGGGGGCCTCCTACGAGCAGTACTTC. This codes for CASSSTQGASYEQYF.

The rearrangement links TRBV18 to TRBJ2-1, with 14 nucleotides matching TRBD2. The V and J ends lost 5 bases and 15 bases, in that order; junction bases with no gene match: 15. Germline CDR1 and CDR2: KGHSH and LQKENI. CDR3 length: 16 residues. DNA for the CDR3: TGTGCCAGCTCATCCCGACTAGCGGGAGGGCCTCCGAGTCTGTTCTTC. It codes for CASSSRLAGGPPSLFF.

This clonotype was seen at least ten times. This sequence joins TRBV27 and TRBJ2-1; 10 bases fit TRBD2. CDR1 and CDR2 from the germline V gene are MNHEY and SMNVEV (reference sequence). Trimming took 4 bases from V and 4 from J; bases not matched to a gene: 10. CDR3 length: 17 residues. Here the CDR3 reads CASSSPSGTSVYNEQFF. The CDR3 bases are TGTGCCAGCAGTTCCCCATCCGGGACTAGCGTGTACAATGAGCAGTTCTTC.

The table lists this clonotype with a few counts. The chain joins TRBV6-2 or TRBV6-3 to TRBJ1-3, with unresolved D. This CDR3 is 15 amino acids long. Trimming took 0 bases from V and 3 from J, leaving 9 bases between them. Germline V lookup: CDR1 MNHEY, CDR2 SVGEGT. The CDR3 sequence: CASSYSFEDGNTIYF. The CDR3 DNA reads TGTGCCAGCAGTTACTCGTTCGAGGATGGAAACACCATATATTTT.

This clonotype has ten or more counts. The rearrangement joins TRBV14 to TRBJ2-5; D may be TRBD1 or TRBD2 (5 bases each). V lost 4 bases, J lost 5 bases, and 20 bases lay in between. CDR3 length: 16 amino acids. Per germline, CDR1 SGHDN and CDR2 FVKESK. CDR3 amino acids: CASSPKGSGPRETQYF. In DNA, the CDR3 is TGTGCCAGCAGCCCTAAGGGGAGCGGCCCACGGGAGACCCAGTACTTC.

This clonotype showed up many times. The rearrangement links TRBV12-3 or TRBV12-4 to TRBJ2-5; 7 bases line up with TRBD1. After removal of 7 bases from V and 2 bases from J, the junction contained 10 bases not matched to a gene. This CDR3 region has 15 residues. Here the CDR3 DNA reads TGTGCCAGCACCCGGACAGGACAATTTCAAGAGACCCAGTACTTC. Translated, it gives CASTRTGQFQETQYF.

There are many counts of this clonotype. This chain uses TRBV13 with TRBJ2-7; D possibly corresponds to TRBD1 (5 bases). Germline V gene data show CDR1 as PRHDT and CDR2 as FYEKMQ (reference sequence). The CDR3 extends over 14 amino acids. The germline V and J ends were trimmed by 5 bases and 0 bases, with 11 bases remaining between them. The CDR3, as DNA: TGTGCCAGCAGCAGACAGCAGTTCTCCTACGAGCAGTACTTC. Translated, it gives CASSRQQFSYEQYF.

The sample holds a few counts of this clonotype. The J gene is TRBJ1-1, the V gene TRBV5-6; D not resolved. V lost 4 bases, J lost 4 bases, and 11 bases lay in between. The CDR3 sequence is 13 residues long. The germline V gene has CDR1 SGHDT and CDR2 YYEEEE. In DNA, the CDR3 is TGTGCCAGCAGCCCCGTCCTGGGCACTGAAGCTTTCTTT. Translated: CASSPVLGTEAFF.

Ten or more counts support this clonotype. CDR3 residues: CASSLGQGSSYNEQFF. For the CDR3, the DNA is TGTGCCAGCAGTTTAGGGCAGGGGAGCTCCTACAATGAGCAGTTCTTC. J is TRBJ2-1 and V is TRBV12-3 or TRBV12-4, with TRBD1 as a possible D gene (6 bases). The CDR3 spans 16 residues. The ends were cut back, 1 base at V and 0 bases at J, with 10 bases in the middle.

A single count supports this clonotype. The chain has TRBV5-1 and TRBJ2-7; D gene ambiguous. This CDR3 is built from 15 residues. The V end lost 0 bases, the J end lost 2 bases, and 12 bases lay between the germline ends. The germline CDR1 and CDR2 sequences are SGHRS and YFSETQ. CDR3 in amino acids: CASSLDSRPTYEQYF. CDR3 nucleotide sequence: TGCGCCAGCAGCTTGGACTCGAGACCGACCTACGAGCAGTACTTC.

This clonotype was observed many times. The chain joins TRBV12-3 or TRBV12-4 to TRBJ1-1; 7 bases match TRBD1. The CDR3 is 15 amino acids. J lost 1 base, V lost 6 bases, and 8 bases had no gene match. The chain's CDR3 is CASRPTGAKNTEAFF. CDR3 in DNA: TGTGCCAGCAGGCCCACAGGGGCGAAGAACACTGAAGCTTTCTTT.

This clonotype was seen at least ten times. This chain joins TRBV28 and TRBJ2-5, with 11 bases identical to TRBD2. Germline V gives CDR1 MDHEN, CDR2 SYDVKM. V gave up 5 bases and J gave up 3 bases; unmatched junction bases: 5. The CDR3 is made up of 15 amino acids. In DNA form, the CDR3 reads TGTGCCAGCAGTCCACAGACTAGCGGGAAAGAGACCCAGTACTTC. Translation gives CASSPQTSGKETQYF.

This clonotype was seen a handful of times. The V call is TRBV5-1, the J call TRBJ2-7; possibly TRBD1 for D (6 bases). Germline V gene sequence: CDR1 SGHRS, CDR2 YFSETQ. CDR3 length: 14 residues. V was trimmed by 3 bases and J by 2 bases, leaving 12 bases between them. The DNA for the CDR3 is TGCGCCAGCAGCTGGGAGACAGGCCCCTACGAGCAGTACTTC. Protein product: CASSWETGPYEQYF.

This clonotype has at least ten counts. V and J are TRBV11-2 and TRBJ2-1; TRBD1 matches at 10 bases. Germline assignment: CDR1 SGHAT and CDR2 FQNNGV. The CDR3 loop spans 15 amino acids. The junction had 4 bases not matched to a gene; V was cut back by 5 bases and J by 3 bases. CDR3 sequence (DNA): TGTGCCAGCAGCCAGACAGGGGGCATCTACAATGAGCAGTTCTTC. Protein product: CASSQTGGIYNEQFF.

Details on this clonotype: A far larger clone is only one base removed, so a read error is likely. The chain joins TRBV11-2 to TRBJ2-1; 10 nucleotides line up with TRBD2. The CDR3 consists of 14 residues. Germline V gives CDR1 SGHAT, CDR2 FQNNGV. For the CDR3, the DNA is TGTGCCAGCAGCCTAGCGGGAGACTACAATGAGCAGTTGTTC. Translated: CASSLAGDYNEQLF.

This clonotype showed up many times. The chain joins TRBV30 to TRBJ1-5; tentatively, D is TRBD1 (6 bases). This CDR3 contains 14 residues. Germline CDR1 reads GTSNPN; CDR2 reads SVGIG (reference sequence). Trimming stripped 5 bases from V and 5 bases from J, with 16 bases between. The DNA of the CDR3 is TGTGCCTGGTCGGACCACCACAGGGATCAGCCCCAGCATTTT. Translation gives CAWSDHHRDQPQHF. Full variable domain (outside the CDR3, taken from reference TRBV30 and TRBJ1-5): SQTIHQWPATLVQPVGSPLSLECTVEGTSNPNLYWYRQAAGRGLQLLFYSVGIGQISSEVPQNLSASRPQDRQFILSSKKLLLSDSGFYLCAWSDHHRDQPQHFGDGTRLSIL.

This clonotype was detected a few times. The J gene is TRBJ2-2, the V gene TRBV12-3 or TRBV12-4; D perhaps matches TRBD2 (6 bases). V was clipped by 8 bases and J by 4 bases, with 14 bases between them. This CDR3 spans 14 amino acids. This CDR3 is CASLGGTGTGELFF. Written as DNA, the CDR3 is TGTGCCAGCCTCGGGGGTACGGGCACCGGGGAGCTGTTTTTT.

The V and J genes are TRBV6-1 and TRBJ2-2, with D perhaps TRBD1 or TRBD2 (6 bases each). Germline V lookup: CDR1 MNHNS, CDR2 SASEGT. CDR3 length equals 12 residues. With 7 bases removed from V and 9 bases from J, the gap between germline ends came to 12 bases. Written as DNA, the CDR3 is TGTGCCAGCAACCGGAGGGGGTGGGAGCTGTTTTTT. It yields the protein CASNRRGWELFF.

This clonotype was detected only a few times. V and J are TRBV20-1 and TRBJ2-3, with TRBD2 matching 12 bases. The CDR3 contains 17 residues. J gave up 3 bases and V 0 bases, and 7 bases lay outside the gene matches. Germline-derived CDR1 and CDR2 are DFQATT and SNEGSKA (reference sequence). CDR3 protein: CSAREDRLAGATDTQYF. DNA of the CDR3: TGCAGTGCTAGAGAAGACCGACTAGCGGGAGCGACAGATACGCAGTATTTT.